This TCR beta chain is from a study of shared clonotypes between healthy human individuals. V lost 0 bases to trimming and J lost 7 bases, with 10 bases between them. Germline CDR1 is SNHLY and CDR2 is FYNNEI. CDR3 length: 14 amino acids. The protocol was immunoSEQ multiplex PCR, while the TCRdb copy is restricted to in-frame clones and leaves out a portion. Of approximately 720,000 clones in the sample, about three quarters were seen once. The rearrangement uses TRBV2 and TRBJ1-5; no clear D. The source of this sequence is a woman in her thirties in good health. Sequenced sample: memory CD4+ T cells sorted from blood. This sample's subset: CD45RA-negative fraction. The DNA of the CDR3 is TGTGCCAGCAGTGAAGCGCCCCCGGGACAGCCCCAGCATTTT. This encodes CASSEAPPGQPQHF.